A selection of T cell receptor beta chains follows, all from one sample in a study of blood T cell repertoires in COVID-19. Method: immunoSEQ multiplex PCR; TCRdb's copy keeps in-frame clones and lacks some. Among some 400,000 clones listed, 80% to 90% were seen once. The source material was PBMCs or T cells enriched from blood (not recorded which). The source is a young man who had recovered from COVID-19. CDR3s include the opening cysteine and the closing phenylalanine or tryptophan. D genes are given only for firm matches. Some rows mark clone size as missing; the rest say once, few, many or name a class of expanded clone.

CDR3 DNA	CDR3 protein	clone size	V gene	J gene	D gene
TGCGCCAGCAGCCCTGGACTTAGCGGCGTGGATACGCAGTATTTT	CASSPGLSGVDTQYF	once	TRBV5-1	TRBJ2-3	NA
TGCGCCAGCAGCACTTCAGGGGGCGGTGAAAAACTGTTTTTT	CASSTSGGGEKLFF	NA	TRBV5-1	TRBJ1-4	TRBD1
TGTGCCAGCATTTCGGGAGTGGGCCGGGGGGCTTTCTTT	CASISGVGRGAFF	NA	TRBV12-3/TRBV12-4	TRBJ1-1	NA
TGTGCCATCAGTGAGTCGCCAGGGGGTGGCGGCTACACCTTC	CAISESPGGGGYTF	once	TRBV10-3	TRBJ1-2	TRBD1
TGTGCCAGCAGCCCGGGACAGGGAAGATTTTCTGGAAACACCATATATTTT	CASSPGQGRFSGNTIYF	once	TRBV4-2	TRBJ1-3	TRBD1
TGTGCCAGCACCACCCCTGCCGAGAACCCTTATGGCTACACCTTC	CASTTPAENPYGYTF	NA	TRBV28	TRBJ1-2	NA
TGTGCCAGCAGCCTGGTGGGAGTCGGGGATTACAATGAGCAGTTCTTC	CASSLVGVGDYNEQFF	NA	TRBV7-9	TRBJ2-1	NA
TGTGCCAGCAGGGTTCGGACAGCGAACACTGAAGCTTTCTTT	CASRVRTANTEAFF	NA	TRBV28	TRBJ1-1	NA
TGTGCCAGCAGTTTAGGCAGGGCCTACGAGCAGTACTTC	CASSLGRAYEQYF	few	TRBV27	TRBJ2-7	NA
TGTGCCACCAGTTGGACAGGGGAATGGAGCACTGAAGCTTTCTTT	CATSWTGEWSTEAFF	NA	TRBV24-1	TRBJ1-1	TRBD1
TGTGCCAGCAGTTACTCGAGGCAGAAAGGTGGCTACACCTTC	CASSYSRQKGGYTF	NA	TRBV6-5	TRBJ1-2	NA
TGTGCCAGCAGCCAGGGGGGTCCCTATAGCAATCAGCCCCAGCATTTT	CASSQGGPYSNQPQHF	NA	TRBV3-1/TRBV3-2	TRBJ1-5	NA
TGTGCCAGCAGCTTAGCTAGCGGAAAAGAGACCCAGTACTTC	CASSLASGKETQYF	NA	TRBV7-9	TRBJ2-5	NA
TGTGCCAGCAGGCCAGTAGCTCCTGAGCAGTTCTTC	CASRPVAPEQFF	NA	TRBV2	TRBJ2-1	NA
TGTGCCAGCAGCCGGACAGATGCTGAAGCTTTCTTT	CASSRTDAEAFF	NA	TRBV6-2/TRBV6-3	TRBJ1-1	NA
TGTGCCAGCACCAAGGACAGGGGGCAAAACATTCAGTACTTC	CASTKDRGQNIQYF	once	TRBV28	TRBJ2-4	TRBD1
TGTGCCAGCAGCGCCTTGGGAGGGGTCAACTATGGCTACACCTTC	CASSALGGVNYGYTF	NA	TRBV9	TRBJ1-2	NA
TGCGCCAGCAGCTTGGCGGGAGGGAGTGTCAATGAGCAGTTCTTC	CASSLAGGSVNEQFF	NA	TRBV5-1	TRBJ2-1	TRBD2
TGTGCCAGTAGTACAGTAGGACAGGGCAATCAGCCCCAGCATTTT	CASSTVGQGNQPQHF	NA	TRBV19	TRBJ1-5	TRBD1
TGCGCCAGCAGGGATAGGACTACAAACACCGGGGAGCTGTTTTTT	CASRDRTTNTGELFF	NA	TRBV5-1	TRBJ2-2	NA
TGTGCCAGCAGCACGGACAGGAACTCACCCCTCCACTTT	CASSTDRNSPLHF	NA	TRBV28	TRBJ1-6	TRBD1
TGTGCCAGCAGTTTAGGCGTCGACGGGGAGCTGTTTTTT	CASSLGVDGELFF	few	TRBV12-3/TRBV12-4	TRBJ2-2	NA
TGTGCCAGCAGCTTAGACAGGGGGGAGAACACTGAAGCTTTCTTT	CASSLDRGENTEAFF	NA	TRBV11-2	TRBJ1-1	TRBD1
TGTGCCATCAGGGGGACAGGGGGGACTGAAGCTTTCTTT	CAIRGTGGTEAFF	NA	TRBV10-3	TRBJ1-1	TRBD1
TGCGCCAGCAGCCAGGCCCGGGACAGGGGCTACAATGAGCAGTTCTTC	CASSQARDRGYNEQFF	NA	TRBV4-1	TRBJ2-1	TRBD1
TGTGCCAGCAGTGATTCCAGGGGTGGACAGCCCCAGCATTTT	CASSDSRGGQPQHF	NA	TRBV6-1	TRBJ1-5	NA
TGCGCCAGCAGCTTGGTTGGGAGGGTTGAACTTAATGAAAAACTGTTTTTT	CASSLVGRVELNEKLFF	NA	TRBV5-1	TRBJ1-4	NA
TGTGCCAGCTCACCACCGTCCTTGGGCAGGAACTATGGCTACACCTTC	CASSPPSLGRNYGYTF	NA	TRBV18	TRBJ1-2	NA
TGTGCCAGCAGCGCGACAGGGTACAACACCGGGGAGCTGTTTTTT	CASSATGYNTGELFF	NA	TRBV14	TRBJ2-2	TRBD1
TGCGCCAGCAGCTTGGCCGGACAGAAAGTAGAGACCCAGTACTTC	CASSLAGQKVETQYF	NA	TRBV5-1	TRBJ2-5	NA
TGTGCCAGCAGCTCTCAGGGGATAGGGCAGGGTGAGCAGTTCTTC	CASSSQGIGQGEQFF	NA	TRBV11-1	TRBJ2-1	NA
TGTGCCAGCAGCTCCTCACTAGCGATCGATGAGCAGTTCTTC	CASSSSLAIDEQFF	NA	TRBV7-9	TRBJ2-1	TRBD2
TGTGCCTGGAGTCAGGGACAGGGGGTAAGGCAGCCCCAGCATTTT	CAWSQGQGVRQPQHF	few	TRBV30	TRBJ1-5	TRBD1
TGTGCCTGGAGTGTAAACGCCTTAGTCCTGGCCAAAAACATTCAGTACTTC	CAWSVNALVLAKNIQYF	NA	TRBV30	TRBJ2-4	NA
TGTGCCAGCAGCCAAGACGCGACTAGCGGGAACTACAATGAGCAGTTCTTC	CASSQDATSGNYNEQFF	NA	TRBV5-6	TRBJ2-1	TRBD2
TGTGCCAGCAGCTCTCCTACGCGGGGAGTCGGGGAGCTGTTTTTT	CASSSPTRGVGELFF	NA	TRBV7-6	TRBJ2-2	NA
TGTGCCAGCAGCTTAGCCGGGACAGCGTATGGCTACACCTTC	CASSLAGTAYGYTF	few	TRBV7-9	TRBJ1-2	TRBD1
TGTGCCAGCAAGGAGGGGCTGGCCTCCTACGAGCAGTACTTC	CASKEGLASYEQYF	NA	TRBV2	TRBJ2-7	NA
TGTGCCAGCAGTATAAATCCCGGGACAGGGGGATCGGATGAGCAGTACTTC	CASSINPGTGGSDEQYF	NA	TRBV28	TRBJ2-7	TRBD1
TGTGCCAGCACTACAGGGTCCTATGGCTACACCTTC	CASTTGSYGYTF	NA	TRBV3-1/TRBV3-2	TRBJ1-2	NA
TGTGCCAGCAGCATGCCGGGACTAAATACGCAGTATTTT	CASSMPGLNTQYF	NA	TRBV5-4	TRBJ2-3	TRBD2
TGTGCCAGCACCGCCCCCCCCGGGAGTAGCTACACCTTC	CASTAPPGSSYTF	NA	TRBV28	TRBJ1-2	NA
TGTGCCAGCAGCGTAGGGGGGACAGGGTTCGAGCAGTACTTC	CASSVGGTGFEQYF	NA	TRBV9	TRBJ2-7	TRBD1
TGTGCCAGCAGGACAGGGATGACCTACGAGCAGTACTTC	CASRTGMTYEQYF	NA	TRBV18	TRBJ2-7	TRBD1
TGTGCCACCAGCAGAGAGGGAGGAATGAACACTGAAGCTTTCTTT	CATSREGGMNTEAFF	NA	TRBV15	TRBJ1-1	NA
TGTGCCAGCAGGCAGCCGGGACAGGTCTCCTACGAGCAGTACTTC	CASRQPGQVSYEQYF	NA	TRBV6-5	TRBJ2-7	TRBD1
TGTGCCGTTGGACTAGCTTCCATTGAGCAGTTCTTC	CAVGLASIEQFF	NA	TRBV11-2	TRBJ2-1	TRBD2
TGCGCCAGCAGCCAAGAAACGCTAGCGGGAGGTTTCTCTGGGGCCAACGTCCTGACTTTC	CASSQETLAGGFSGANVLTF	NA	TRBV4-1	TRBJ2-6	TRBD2
TGTGCCAGCTCACTTGGACAGCCCTACGACACTGAAGCTTTCTTT	CASSLGQPYDTEAFF	NA	TRBV18	TRBJ1-1	NA